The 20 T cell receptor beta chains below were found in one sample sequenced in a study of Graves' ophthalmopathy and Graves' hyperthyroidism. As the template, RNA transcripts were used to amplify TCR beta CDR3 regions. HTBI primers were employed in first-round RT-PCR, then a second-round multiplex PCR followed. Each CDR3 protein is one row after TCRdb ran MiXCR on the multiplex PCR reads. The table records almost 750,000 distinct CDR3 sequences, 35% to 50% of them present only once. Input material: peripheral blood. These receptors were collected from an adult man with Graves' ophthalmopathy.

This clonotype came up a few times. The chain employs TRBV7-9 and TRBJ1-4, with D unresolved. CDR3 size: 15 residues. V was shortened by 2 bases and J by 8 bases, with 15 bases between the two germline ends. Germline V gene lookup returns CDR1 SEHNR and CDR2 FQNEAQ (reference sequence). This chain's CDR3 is CASSLTRGREEKLFF. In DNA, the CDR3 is TGTGCCAGCAGCTTAACCAGAGGGAGGGAAGAAAAACTGTTTTTT. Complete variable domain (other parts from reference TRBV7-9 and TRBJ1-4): DTGVSQNPRHKITKRGQNVTFRCDPISEHNRLYWYRQTLGQGPEFLTYFQNEAQLEKSRLLSDRFSAERPKGSFSTLEIQRTEQGDSAMYLCASSLTRGREEKLFFGSGTQLSVL.

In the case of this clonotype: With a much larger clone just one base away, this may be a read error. The CDR3 spells CASSRQGVSNQPQHF. The DNA of the CDR3 is TGTGCCAGCAGCAGACAGGGGGTGAGCAATCAGCCCCAGCATTTT. The chain combines TRBV7-2 with TRBJ1-5; 9 bases are a match to TRBD1. V lost 5 bases and J lost 1; bases outside the gene matches: 3. CDR1 is SGHTA and CDR2 is FQGNSA in the germline V gene. The CDR3 covers 15 residues.

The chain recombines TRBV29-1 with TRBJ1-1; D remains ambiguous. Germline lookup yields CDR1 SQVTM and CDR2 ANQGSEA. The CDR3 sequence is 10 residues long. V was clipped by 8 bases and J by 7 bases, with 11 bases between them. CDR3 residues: CSSGKFEAFF. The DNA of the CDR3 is TGCAGCTCGGGGAAGTTTGAAGCTTTCTTT.

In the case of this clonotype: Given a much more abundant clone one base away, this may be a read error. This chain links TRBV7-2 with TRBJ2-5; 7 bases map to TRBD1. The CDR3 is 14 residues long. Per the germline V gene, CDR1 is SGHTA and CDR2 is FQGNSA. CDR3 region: CASTLGQGEEAQYF. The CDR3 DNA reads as TGTGCCAGCACCCTCGGGCAGGGGGAAGAGGCCCAGTACTTC.

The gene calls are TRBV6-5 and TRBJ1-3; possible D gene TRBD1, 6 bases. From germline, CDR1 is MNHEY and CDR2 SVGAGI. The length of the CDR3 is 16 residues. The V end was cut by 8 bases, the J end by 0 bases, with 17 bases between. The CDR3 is CASFGGTSPSGNTIYF. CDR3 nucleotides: TGTGCCAGCTTTGGCGGGACATCACCCTCTGGAAACACCATATATTTT.

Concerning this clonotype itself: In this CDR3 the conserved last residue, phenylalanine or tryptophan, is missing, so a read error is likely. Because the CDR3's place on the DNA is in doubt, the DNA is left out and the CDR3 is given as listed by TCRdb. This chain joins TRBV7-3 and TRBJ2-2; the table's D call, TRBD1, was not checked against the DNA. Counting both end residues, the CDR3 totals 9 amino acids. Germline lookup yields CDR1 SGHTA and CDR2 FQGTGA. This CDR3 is CASSPGGGG.

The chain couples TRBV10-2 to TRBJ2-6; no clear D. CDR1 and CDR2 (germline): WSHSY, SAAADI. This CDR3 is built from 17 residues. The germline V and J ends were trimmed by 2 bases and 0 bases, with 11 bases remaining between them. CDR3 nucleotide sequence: TGCGCCAGCAGTGAGCCGGGCACAAACTCTGGGGCCAACGTCCTGACTTTC. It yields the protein CASSEPGTNSGANVLTF.

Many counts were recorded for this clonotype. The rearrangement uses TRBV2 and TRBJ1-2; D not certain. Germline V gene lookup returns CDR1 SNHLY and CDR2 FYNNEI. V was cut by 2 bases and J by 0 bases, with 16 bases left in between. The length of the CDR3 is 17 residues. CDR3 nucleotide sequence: TGTGCCAGCAGTGAAACGGCTGTGGCCTTCTCTAACTATGGCTACACCTTC. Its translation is CASSETAVAFSNYGYTF.

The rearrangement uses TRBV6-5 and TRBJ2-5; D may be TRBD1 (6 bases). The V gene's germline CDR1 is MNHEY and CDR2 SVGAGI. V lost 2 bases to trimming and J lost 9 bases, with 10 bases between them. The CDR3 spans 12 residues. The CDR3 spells CASSYGPGAQYF. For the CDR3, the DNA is TGTGCCAGCAGTTACGGCCCAGGGGCCCAGTACTTC.

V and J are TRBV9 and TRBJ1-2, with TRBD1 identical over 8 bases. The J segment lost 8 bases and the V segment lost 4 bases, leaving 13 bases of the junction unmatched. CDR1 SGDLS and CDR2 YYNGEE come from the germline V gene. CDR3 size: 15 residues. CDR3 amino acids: CASSQYRTGFSGYTF. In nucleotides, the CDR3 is TGTGCCAGCAGCCAATATCGGACAGGGTTTTCCGGCTACACCTTC. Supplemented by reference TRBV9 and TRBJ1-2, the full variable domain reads DSGVTQTPKHLITATGQRVTLRCSPRSGDLSVYWYQQSLDQGLQFLIQYYNGEERAKGNILERFSAQQFPDLHSELNLSSLELGDSALYFCASSQYRTGFSGYTFGSGTRLTVV.

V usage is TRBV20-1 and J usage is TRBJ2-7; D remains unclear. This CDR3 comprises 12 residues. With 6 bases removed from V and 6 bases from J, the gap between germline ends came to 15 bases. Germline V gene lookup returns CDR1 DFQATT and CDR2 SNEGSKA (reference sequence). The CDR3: CSAYRAAAEQYF. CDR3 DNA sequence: TGCAGTGCCTACCGGGCAGCTGCCGAGCAGTACTTC.

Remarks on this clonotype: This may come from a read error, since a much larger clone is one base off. CDR3 in DNA: TGTGCCAGCAGCTTGGGTAGGGGGGCAATTGAAGCTTTCTTT. It encodes CASSLGRGAIEAFF. V is TRBV7-9 and J is TRBJ1-1, with D possibly being TRBD1 (6 bases). This CDR3 is 14 amino acids long. Per the germline V gene, CDR1 is SEHNR and CDR2 is FQNEAQ (reference sequence). V lost 3 bases to trimming and J lost 7 bases, with 15 bases between them. The full variable domain, with the rest looked up from reference TRBV7-9 and TRBJ1-1, is DTGVSQNPRHKITKRGQNVTFRCDPISEHNRLYWYRQTLGQGPEFLTYFQNEAQLEKSRLLSDRFSAERPKGSFSTLEIQRTEQGDSAMYLCASSLGRGAIEAFFGQGTRLTVV.

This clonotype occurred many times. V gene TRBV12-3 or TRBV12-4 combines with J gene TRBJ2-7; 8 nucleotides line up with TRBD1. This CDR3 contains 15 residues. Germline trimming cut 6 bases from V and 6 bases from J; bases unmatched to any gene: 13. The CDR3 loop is CASSFSGGRRREQYF. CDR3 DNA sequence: TGTGCCAGCAGCTTCTCAGGGGGCAGGCGTCGCGAGCAGTACTTC.

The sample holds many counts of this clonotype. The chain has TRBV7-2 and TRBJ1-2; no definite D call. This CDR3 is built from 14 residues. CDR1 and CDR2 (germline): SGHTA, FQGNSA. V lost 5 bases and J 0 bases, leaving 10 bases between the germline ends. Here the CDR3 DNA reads TGTGCCAGCAGCCCGCAGTGGGCTAACTATGGCTACACCTTC. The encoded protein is CASSPQWANYGYTF.

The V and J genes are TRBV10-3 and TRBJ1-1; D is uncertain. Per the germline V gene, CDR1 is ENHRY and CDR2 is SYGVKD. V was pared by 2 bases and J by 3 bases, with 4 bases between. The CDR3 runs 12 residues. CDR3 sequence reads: CAISETDTEAFF. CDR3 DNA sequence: TGTGCCATCAGTGAGACAGACACTGAAGCTTTCTTT.

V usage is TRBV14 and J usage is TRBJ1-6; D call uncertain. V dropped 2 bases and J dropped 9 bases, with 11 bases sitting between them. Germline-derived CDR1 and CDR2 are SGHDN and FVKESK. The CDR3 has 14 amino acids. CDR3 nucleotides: TGTGCCAGCAGCCAAACCCCACGAGGTTCACCCCTCCACTTT. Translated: CASSQTPRGSPLHF.

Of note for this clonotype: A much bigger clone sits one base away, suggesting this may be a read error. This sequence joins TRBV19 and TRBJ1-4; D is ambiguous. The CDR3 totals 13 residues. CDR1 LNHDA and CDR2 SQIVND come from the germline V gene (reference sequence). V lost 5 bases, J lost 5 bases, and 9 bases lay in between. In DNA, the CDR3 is TGTGCCAGTAGTCCGCAGAACAATGAAAAACTGTTTTTT. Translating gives CASSPQNNEKLFF.

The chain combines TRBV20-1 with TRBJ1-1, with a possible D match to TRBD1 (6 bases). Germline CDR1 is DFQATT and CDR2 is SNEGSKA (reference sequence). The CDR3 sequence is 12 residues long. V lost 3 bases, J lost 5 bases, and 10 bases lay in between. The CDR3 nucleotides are TGCAGTGCTAGTACAGGGTGGACTGAAGCTTTCTTT. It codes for CSASTGWTEAFF.

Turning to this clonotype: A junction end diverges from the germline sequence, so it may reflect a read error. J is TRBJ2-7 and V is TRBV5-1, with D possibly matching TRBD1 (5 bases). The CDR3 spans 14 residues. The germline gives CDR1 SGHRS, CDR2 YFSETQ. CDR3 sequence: CASSHIDSSYGQYF. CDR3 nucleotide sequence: TGCGCCAGCAGCCATATTGACAGCTCCTACGGGCAGTACTTC.

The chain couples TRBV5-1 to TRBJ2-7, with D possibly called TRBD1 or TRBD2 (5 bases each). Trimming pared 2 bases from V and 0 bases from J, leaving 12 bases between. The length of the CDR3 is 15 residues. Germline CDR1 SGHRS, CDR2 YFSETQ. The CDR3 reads CASSFRGLSSYEQYF. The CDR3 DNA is TGCGCCAGCAGCTTCCGGGGCCTGAGCTCCTACGAGCAGTACTTC.